This TCR beta chain stems from a study of blood T cell repertoires in COVID-19. Across the whole study: Material from acute and convalescent COVID-19 was sourced from the United States, Italy and Spain. The cDNA or gDNA used as material had been derived from T cells, B-cell-depleted T cells, or PBMCs.

The CDR3 has 16 amino acids. With 2 bases clipped from V and 2 bases from J, the junction kept 8 bases outside the gene matches. The germline V gene has CDR1 MNHNY and CDR2 SVGAGI (reference sequence). Original processing methods: Amplification of reference gene primers provided the estimated nucleated cell counts. Only in-frame clones appear in the TCRdb table, and some are missing; sequencing was by immunoSEQ multiplex PCR. D and trimming were read from the DNA, whereas the V and J calls and clone size are those reported in that table. The table lists some 220,000 clones, around 83% of them singletons. This clone was seen a single time.

This chain connects TRBV6-6 to TRBJ1-1, with TRBD1 matching over 7 bases. Sequencing was performed on peripheral blood. This sequence originates from a man aged 45-65 years with active or convalescent COVID-19. The CDR3 DNA follows: TGTGCCAGCAGTTACCCCGGAGGAGGGGGCAACACTGAAGCTTTCTTT. This gives the protein CASSYPGGGGNTEAFF.